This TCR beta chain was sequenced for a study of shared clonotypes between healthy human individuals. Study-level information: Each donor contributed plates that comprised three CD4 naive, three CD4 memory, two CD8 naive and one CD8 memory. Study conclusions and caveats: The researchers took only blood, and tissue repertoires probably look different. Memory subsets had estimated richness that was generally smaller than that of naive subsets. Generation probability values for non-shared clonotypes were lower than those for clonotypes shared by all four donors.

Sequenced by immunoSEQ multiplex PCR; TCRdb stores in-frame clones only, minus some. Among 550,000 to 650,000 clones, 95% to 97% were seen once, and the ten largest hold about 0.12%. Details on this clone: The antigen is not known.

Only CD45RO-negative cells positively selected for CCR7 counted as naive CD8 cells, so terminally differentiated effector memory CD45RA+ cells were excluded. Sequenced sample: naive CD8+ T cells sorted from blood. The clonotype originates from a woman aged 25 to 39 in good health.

For the CDR3, the DNA is TGTGCCAGCAGCACCGGACTAGGCTTCGAGCAGTACTTC. Translated: CASSTGLGFEQYF. The chain employs TRBV7-9 and TRBJ2-7; 7 bases align to TRBD2. The CDR3 is made up of 13 amino acids. Germline CDR1 reads SEHNR; CDR2 reads FQNEAQ (reference sequence). V lost 5 bases to trimming and J lost 6 bases; unmatched junction nucleotides: 7.